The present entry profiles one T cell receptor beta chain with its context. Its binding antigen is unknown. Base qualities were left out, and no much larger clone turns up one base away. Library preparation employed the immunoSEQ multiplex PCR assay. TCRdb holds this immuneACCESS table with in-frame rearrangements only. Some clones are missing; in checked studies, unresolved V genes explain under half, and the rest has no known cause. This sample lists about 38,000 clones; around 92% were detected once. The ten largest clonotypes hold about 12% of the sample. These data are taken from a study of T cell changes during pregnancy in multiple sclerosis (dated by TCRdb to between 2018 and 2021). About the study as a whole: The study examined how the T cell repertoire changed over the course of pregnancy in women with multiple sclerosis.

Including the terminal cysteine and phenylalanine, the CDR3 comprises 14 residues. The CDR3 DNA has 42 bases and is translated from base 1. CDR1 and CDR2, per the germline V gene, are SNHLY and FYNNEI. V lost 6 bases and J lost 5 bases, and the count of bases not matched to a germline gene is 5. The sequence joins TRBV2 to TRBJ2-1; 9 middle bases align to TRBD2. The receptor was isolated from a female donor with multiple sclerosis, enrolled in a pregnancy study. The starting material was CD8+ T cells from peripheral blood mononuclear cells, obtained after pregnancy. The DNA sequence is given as TGTGCCAGCAGCGGGACTAGCTATGACAATGAGCAGTTCTTC. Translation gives CASSGTSYDNEQFF. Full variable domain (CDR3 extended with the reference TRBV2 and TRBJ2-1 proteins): EPEVTQTPSHQVTQMGQEVILRCVPISNHLYFYWYRQILGQKVEFLVSFYNNEISEKSEIFDDQFSVERPDGSNFTLKIRSTKLEDSAMYFCASSGTSYDNEQFFGPGTRLTVL.